These 10 T cell receptor beta chains were sequenced from one sample in a study of breast tumors, draining lymph nodes, adjacent tissues. Each CDR3 protein is one row after TCRdb ran MiXCR on the multiplex PCR reads. The top ten hold roughly a tenth of the sample, which has about 32,000 distinct CDR3 sequences, approximately 37% seen once. Material for sequencing was breast tumor tissue. Source of these receptors: a female donor with breast cancer. Some clones in this sample may be carry-over from other donors' samples.

This clonotype appeared many times. This sequence joins TRBV24-1 and TRBJ2-3; no firm D call. V gave up 8 bases and J gave up 3 bases, with 11 bases separating them. This CDR3 has 13 residues. CDR1 KGHDR and CDR2 SFDVKD come from the germline V gene. CDR3 nucleotides: TGTGCCACCAACCGGGTGGGTACAGATACGCAGTATTTT. As protein: CATNRVGTDTQYF.

Note on this clonotype: This sequence may be a read error, since a much larger clone differs from it by one base. The gene calls are TRBV13 and TRBJ1-2; D is perhaps TRBD1 (6 bases). With 7 bases removed from V and 4 bases from J, the gap between germline ends came to 19 bases. In germline, CDR1 is PRHDT, CDR2 FYEKMQ (reference sequence). CDR3 length: 15 amino acids. Here the CDR3 DNA reads TGTGCCAGCACCTTCCGTGCGGGGGGGCCCTATGGCTACACCTTC. Protein product: CASTFRAGGPYGYTF.

For this clonotype: This may arise from a read error, as a much more abundant clone is one base away. V and J are TRBV29-1 and TRBJ2-1, with 11 positions matching TRBD2. CDR1 and CDR2 (germline): SQVTM, ANQGSEA. The CDR3 contains 16 residues. Here the CDR3 DNA reads TGCGGCGTTGAAAGGGGACTAGCGGAAAGAAGTGGTGAGCAGTTCTTC. This codes for CGVERGLAERSGEQFF.

This clonotype has just a few counts. The V call is TRBV29-1, the J call TRBJ2-2; TRBD1 agrees at 7 bases. With V trimmed by 3 bases and J by 5 bases, 3 bases remained unmatched. CDR1 is SQVTM and CDR2 is ANQGSEA in the germline V gene. The CDR3 consists of 13 residues. The CDR3 region is CSVDWTGTGELFF. The CDR3 bases are TGCAGCGTTGACTGGACAGGAACCGGGGAGCTGTTTTTT.

About this clonotype itself: This may be a read error, as it is one base from a much larger clone. This chain joins TRBV5-8 and TRBJ1-5, with 10 nucleotides matching TRBD1. Germline V gene sequence: CDR1 SGHTS, CDR2 YDEGEE. There are 15 residues in the CDR3. V lost 7 bases to trimming and J lost 6 bases; unmatched junction nucleotides: 10. CDR3 nucleotide sequence: TGTGCCAGCGGCCAGGGGACAGGGGCGTTTCAGCCCCAGCATTTT. As protein: CASGQGTGAFQPQHF.

This sequence joins TRBV6-1 and TRBJ1-5, with D hard to call. Germline loops: CDR1 MNHNS, CDR2 SASEGT. V shed 1 base and J shed 5 bases, with 6 bases lying between them. The CDR3 contains 13 residues. The CDR3 reads CASSEVLDQPQHF. The CDR3 DNA follows: TGTGCCAGCAGTGAAGTTCTGGATCAGCCCCAGCATTTT.

Ten or more counts support this clonotype. The J gene is TRBJ2-3, the V gene TRBV11-3; 8 nucleotides line up with TRBD2. The germline CDR1 and CDR2 sequences are SGHNT and YENEEA. This CDR3 comprises 13 residues. CDR3 bases: TGTGCGAGAGCGGGAGAGAGCACAGATACGCAGTATTTT. Its translation is CARAGESTDTQYF.

In regard to this clonotype: A much larger clone lies a single base off, so this may be a read error. The CDR3 does not close with the conserved phenylalanine or tryptophan, likely indicating a read error. The V and J genes are TRBV20-1 and TRBJ1-2; 7 nucleotides match TRBD1. CDR3 length: 15 amino acids. CDR1 and CDR2 (germline): DFQATT, SNEGSKA (reference sequence). Trimming took 1 base from V and 6 from J; bases not matched to a gene: 11. The CDR3 DNA follows: TGCAGTGCTAGAGGGGTAGGGAGGGGGCAGGATGGCTACACCCTC. Protein: CSARGVGRGQDGYTL.

This clonotype was counted many times. The chain links TRBV20-1 to TRBJ2-3; 12 nucleotides match TRBD2. Unmatched junction bases numbered 2, after V lost 1 base and J lost 6 bases. Germline CDR1 is DFQATT and CDR2 is SNEGSKA (reference sequence). The CDR3 contains 14 residues. The CDR3 DNA sequence: TGCAGTGCTAGAGGTCTAGCGGGAGGGGATACGCAGTATTTT. Translating gives CSARGLAGGDTQYF.

This clonotype was seen many times. The rearrangement joins TRBV5-1 to TRBJ1-6; a weak D match, TRBD1 (6 bases). The germline CDR1 and CDR2 sequences are SGHRS and YFSETQ. The CDR3 sequence is 13 residues long. V lost 4 bases and J lost 8, with 10 bases in between. The CDR3 nucleotides are TGCGCCAGCAGCGATCACAGGGATTCACCCCTCCACTTT. The encoded protein is CASSDHRDSPLHF.